Below are 21 T cell receptor beta chains sequenced from a single sample in a study of cytomegalovirus exposure and HLA in healthy donors. Vbeta (60) and Jbeta (13) primers were used in the PCR. Only in-frame clones appear in the TCRdb table, and some are missing; sequencing was by immunoSEQ multiplex PCR. Of about 190,000 clones detected, roughly 80% appear once; the ten largest clones hold about 5.7%. Sequencing was carried out using PBMCs. The source is a man in his forties or fifties in good health and CMV-seropositive.

This clone was seen only a few times. The V call is TRBV7-2, the J call TRBJ1-2, with no clear D. Germline-derived CDR1 and CDR2 are SGHTA and FQGNSA. The CDR3 contains 14 residues. The V end was cut by 7 bases, the J end by 0 bases, with 12 bases between. Here the CDR3 DNA reads TGTGCCAGCACCCTAGAAAGGCCTAACTATGGCTACACCTTC. Translated, it gives CASTLERPNYGYTF.

The chain carries TRBV7-2 and TRBJ1-1; 9 bases map to TRBD1. Germline V gives CDR1 SGHTA, CDR2 FQGNSA. CDR3 size: 18 residues. V dropped 5 bases and J dropped 0; count of bases not matched to a gene: 13. DNA of the CDR3: TGTGCCAGCAGCCCCAGGGGACAGGGAGGTGCGATGAACACTGAAGCTTTCTTT. It codes for CASSPRGQGGAMNTEAFF. The complete variable domain, with remaining parts taken from reference TRBV7-2 and TRBJ1-1, reads GAGVSQSPSNKVTEKGKDVELRCDPISGHTALYWYRQSLGQGLEFLIYFQGNSAPDKSGLPSDRFSAERTGGSVSTLTIQRTQQEDSAVYLCASSPRGQGGAMNTEAFFGQGTRLTVV.

This chain connects TRBV30 to TRBJ1-2, with D perhaps TRBD1 (5 bases). The CDR3 sequence is 11 residues long. CDR1 and CDR2 from the germline V gene are GTSNPN and SVGIG (reference sequence). The CDR3 DNA sequence: TGTGCTACGGGCGGGGGCTATGGCTACACCTTC. Translating it yields CATGGGYGYTF.

The rearrangement uses TRBV4-3 and TRBJ1-2; D is uncertain. This CDR3 contains 13 residues. CDR1 and CDR2 (germline): LGHNA, YSLEER. Trimming stripped 0 bases from V and 8 bases from J, with 10 bases between. The CDR3 loop is CASSQEAGRGYTF. In nucleotides, the CDR3 is TGCGCCAGCAGCCAAGAGGCAGGCCGGGGCTACACCTTC.

As for this clone: One end of the junction does not line up with germline, which may come from a read error. The rearrangement links TRBV6-5 to TRBJ1-2, with 7 bases that match TRBD1. The CDR3 has 13 amino acids. The V gene's germline CDR1 is MNHEY and CDR2 SVGAGI. The CDR3 loop reads CASSPGTTLGQRF. The CDR3 coding sequence is TGTGCCAGCAGTCCTGGAACAACCCTGGGACAGCGCTTC.

The chain carries TRBV19 and TRBJ2-7, with unresolved D. This CDR3 region has 13 residues. Germline CDR1 LNHDA, CDR2 SQIVND (reference sequence). V dropped 2 bases and J dropped 5 bases, with 10 bases sitting between them. The CDR3 bases are TGTGCCAGTAGTATATGGAGTATGGACGAGCAGTACTTC. It translates to CASSIWSMDEQYF.

This rearrangement joins TRBV7-6 to TRBJ2-3; 8 bases are a match to TRBD1. Germline CDR1 and CDR2: SGHVS and FNYEAQ. The V segment lost 7 bases and the J segment 0 bases; nucleotides outside the gene matches: 18. CDR3 length equals 19 residues. The CDR3 region is CASKDGPQGAIESTDTQYF. CDR3 nucleotide sequence: TGTGCCAGCAAAGATGGTCCGCAGGGGGCAATTGAGAGCACAGATACGCAGTATTTT.

The rearrangement joins TRBV18 to TRBJ2-7; TRBD1 aligns across 10 bases. CDR3 length: 14 amino acids. The germline V gene has CDR1 KGHSH and CDR2 LQKENI. After removal of 3 bases from V and 5 bases from J, the junction contained 4 bases not matched to a gene. The CDR3 region has the DNA TGTGCCAGCTCACCCGGGACAGGGGTTAACGAGCAGTACTTC. Translated, it gives CASSPGTGVNEQYF.

V and J are TRBV5-1 and TRBJ2-1, with D possibly matching TRBD2 (6 bases). Germline V gene sequence: CDR1 SGHRS, CDR2 YFSETQ. The ends were cut back, 4 bases at V and 4 bases at J, with 12 bases in the middle. The CDR3 runs 14 residues. In DNA, the CDR3 is TGCGCCAGCAGCCCCGGGACTTCATACAATGAGCAGTTCTTC. Translating it yields CASSPGTSYNEQFF.

This clone has only a few counts. The rearrangement uses TRBV29-1 and TRBJ1-1, with 7 bases identical to TRBD1. The germline gives CDR1 SQVTM, CDR2 ANQGSEA. Trimming cost V 3 bases and J 2 bases; bases outside gene matches: 6. The CDR3 contains 14 residues. The CDR3 protein is CSVDSRDSNTEAFF. The DNA for the CDR3 is TGCAGCGTTGATTCCCGGGACAGTAACACTGAAGCTTTCTTT.

The V and J genes are TRBV9 and TRBJ1-2, with TRBD1 as a possible D gene (6 bases). Trimming took off 0 bases at V and 0 bases at J, with 9 bases between the two ends. The CDR3 consists of 15 residues. Germline lookup yields CDR1 SGDLS and CDR2 YYNGEE. The CDR3 here is CASSVATGSNYGYTF. As DNA, the CDR3 is TGTGCCAGCAGCGTAGCTACAGGGTCTAACTATGGCTACACCTTC.

The J gene is TRBJ1-2, the V gene TRBV21-1; no check of the table's D call, TRBD1, against the DNA was made. TRBV21-1 is a pseudogene. CDR3 length: 14 amino acids. The CDR3 DNA sequence: TGTGCCAGCAGCCAACGGACAGCTTCCTCTGGCTACACCTTC. Amino acids: CASSQRTASSGYTF.

The chain is built from TRBV30 and TRBJ1-1; TRBD1 is a possible D gene (6 bases). This CDR3 is built from 14 residues. The V and J ends lost 1 base and 1 base respectively, with 10 bases between them. CDR1 GTSNPN and CDR2 SVGIG come from the germline V gene (reference sequence). The CDR3 reads CAWSGTAGNTEAFF. The CDR3 bases are TGTGCCTGGAGTGGGACAGCCGGGAACACTGAAGCTTTCTTT.

The chain recombines TRBV5-1 with TRBJ2-3; 14 bases line up with TRBD2. The V segment lost 3 bases and the J segment 0 bases; nucleotides outside the gene matches: 6. Germline assignment: CDR1 SGHRS and CDR2 YFSETQ. This CDR3 region has 18 residues. The CDR3 DNA reads as TGCGCCAGCAGCTCGGGACTAGCGGGGGTGTCTAGCACAGATACGCAGTATTTT. Translation gives CASSSGLAGVSSTDTQYF. Full variable domain (rest looked up from reference TRBV5-1 and TRBJ2-3): KAGVTQTPRYLIKTRGQQVTLSCSPISGHRSVSWYQQTPGQGLQFLFEYFSETQRNKGNFPGRFSGRQFSNSRSEMNVSTLELGDSALYLCASSSGLAGVSSTDTQYFGPGTRLTVL.

The chain joins TRBV19 to TRBJ1-5; D call uncertain. With 5 bases removed from V and 7 bases from J, the gap between germline ends came to 12 bases. Germline V gene sequence: CDR1 LNHDA, CDR2 SQIVND (reference sequence). This CDR3 contains 13 residues. The DNA of the CDR3 is TGTGCCAGTAGTGTCCAGGTAACCCAGCCCCAGCATTTT. This encodes CASSVQVTQPQHF.

A word on this clone: The junction departs from the called germline gene at one end, perhaps through a read error. V gene TRBV19 combines with J gene TRBJ1-1, with unresolved D. Germline assignment: CDR1 LNHDA and CDR2 SQIVND (reference sequence). This CDR3 spans 14 amino acids. The CDR3 sequence: CASNIVSGNTEAFF. The CDR3 DNA follows: TGTGCCAGTAATATAGTCTCGGGGAACACTGAAGCTTTCTTT.

The chain combines TRBV5-6 with TRBJ2-3, with D unclear. This CDR3 has 14 residues. From germline, CDR1 is SGHDT and CDR2 YYEEEE. Trimming removed 4 bases from V and 1 base from J, with 10 bases in between. For the CDR3, the DNA is TGTGCCAGCAGCCAGGCCACAGGCACAGATACGCAGTATTTT. The encoded protein is CASSQATGTDTQYF.

The chain has TRBV7-9 and TRBJ2-5; 7 nucleotides line up with TRBD1. Trimming at V came to 5 bases and at J to 5 bases, leaving 8 bases not matched to a gene. Germline loops: CDR1 SEHNR, CDR2 FQNEAQ (reference sequence). This CDR3 region has 14 residues. Here the CDR3 DNA reads TGTGCCAGCAGCCGTGACAGGGTAGGGGAGACCCAGTACTTC. It encodes CASSRDRVGETQYF.

Only a few counts were recorded for this clone. The CDR3 bases are TGTGCCAGCAGCTTTTCCGGGACAGGTGAAAAACTGTTTTTT. Residues: CASSFSGTGEKLFF. J is TRBJ1-4 and V is TRBV5-6; 8 nucleotides align to TRBD1. This CDR3 has 14 amino acids. Per the germline V gene, CDR1 is SGHDT and CDR2 is YYEEEE. The junction had 4 bases not matched to a gene; V was cut back by 2 bases and J by 7 bases.

J is TRBJ2-7 and V is TRBV10-3; 8 bases align to TRBD1. This CDR3 has 16 residues. Trimming at V came to 0 bases and at J to 4 bases, leaving 8 bases not matched to a gene. Germline loops: CDR1 ENHRY, CDR2 SYGVKD. The CDR3 region has the DNA TGTGCCATCAGTGAGTCGTCTGCGACAGGGGCTTACGAGCAGTACTTC. It translates to CAISESSATGAYEQYF.

The chain has TRBV6-5 and TRBJ1-1; no reliable D call. Germline V gives CDR1 MNHEY, CDR2 SVGAGI. CDR3 size: 13 residues. V dropped 5 bases and J dropped 3 bases, with 10 bases sitting between them. CDR3 residues: CASSPQWDTEAFF. In DNA, the CDR3 is TGTGCCAGCAGTCCACAGTGGGACACTGAAGCTTTCTTT.